This record looks at one T cell receptor beta chain sequence and its context. Its antigen is not yet known. Nothing much larger sits one base from this clone, and base qualities are not available. These data belong to a study of metastatic and nonmetastatic thyroid tumors (dated by TCRdb to 2018 to 2020). The study in broad terms: Repertoires were compared across peripheral blood and tumor or nodule tissue samples from malignant and benign thyroid patients.

Study-level results and caveats: TCR beta diversity was reported as significantly higher in malignant tumors than in benign nodules, in both blood and tumor samples.

No patient had received any treatment before thyroid surgery. Patient clinical samples collected from the early 2010s to the late 2010s were retrospectively analysed using T-cell receptor beta sequencing. Looking up the germline V gene (reference sequence) yields CDR1 LGHDT and CDR2 YNNKEL. Including cysteine and phenylalanine, the CDR3 has 13 amino acids. Solely the CDR3 DNA is kept, with 39 bases framed from the first base. Cut back by 0 bases and 5 bases, the V and J ends lie 7 bases apart. The library was built by means of PCR. Sequencing took place on an Illumina HiSeq 4000. High-throughput sequencing was used to profile the TCR beta-chain CDR3 region of every patient. The paper's processing steps were these. A classifier to discriminate distant-metastatic papillary thyroid cancer patients was built from CDR3 differences across clinicopathological groups. Repertoire diversity was assessed with the Shannon index, and tumor-blood repertoire similarity with the Morisita-Horn index. TCRdb took the public reads, trimmed them with fastp at Q25, ran MiXCR for clone calling and kept in-frame beta chains. TCRdb, rather than the study authors, made the V and J calls. The sample has under 9,500 clones on record, about a quarter of them singletons. Jointly, the top ten make up roughly a sixth of the sample.

The sequence derives from a female donor with papillary thyroid cancer or a benign thyroid nodule (not recorded which). Some clones in this sample may be carry-over from other donors' samples. Sequencing was done on a sample of tumor tissue. The chain uses TRBV3-1 and TRBJ1-2; the D gene identity is not certain. CDR3 reads: CASSQEAAYGYTF. The DNA reads TGTGCCAGCAGCCAAGAGGCGGCTTATGGCTACACCTTC.